These 18 T cell receptor beta chains came from one sample sequenced in a study of immunodeficiency. Clones were read by immunoSEQ multiplex PCR, and TCRdb kept only the in-frame ones, dropping some. Of more than 1,100 clones in the sample, around 96% were seen once. Sequenced material: CD4+ T cells from blood. The receptor set was obtained from a girl aged 2-15 years.

This clone was seen only once. The rearrangement uses TRBV7-9 and TRBJ2-1; 9 nucleotides line up with TRBD2. V shed 5 bases, J shed 1 base, and the junction held 6 bases outside the gene matches. The germline CDR1 and CDR2 sequences are SEHNR and FQNEAQ (reference sequence). CDR3 size: 16 residues. The CDR3 DNA follows: TGTGCCAGCAGCCCCCGACTAGCGGCTTCCTACAATGAGCAGTTCTTC. Residues: CASSPRLAASYNEQFF.

A word on this clone: The germline gene is not matched at one end of the junction; a read error may be the cause. The sample carries other DNA sequences with the same CDR3. V is TRBV19 and J is TRBJ1-1, with 11 bases matching TRBD1. The CDR3 consists of 16 residues. Germline CDR1 LNHDA, CDR2 SQIVND (reference sequence). Here the CDR3 DNA reads TGTGCCAGTAGTATCCTAAAGGGACAGGGGGACACTGAAGCCTTCTTT. Amino acid sequence: CASSILKGQGDTEAFF.

This clone was detected only once. This chain links TRBV10-2 with TRBJ2-1, with D perhaps given as TRBD1 or TRBD2 (5 bases each). The CDR3 loop spans 14 amino acids. The V end was cut by 8 bases, the J end by 5 bases, with 16 bases between. CDR1 WSHSY and CDR2 SAAADI come from the germline V gene. The CDR3 nucleotides are TGCGCCAGCTGTCGATCGGTGGGGGACAATGAGCAGTTCTTC. It yields the protein CASCRSVGDNEQFF.

The chain recombines TRBV19 with TRBJ1-1; the match to TRBD1 covers 10 bases. This CDR3 is built from 14 residues. V lost 1 base to trimming and J lost 6 bases; unmatched junction nucleotides: 2. CDR1 is LNHDA, CDR2 SQIVND, per germline (reference sequence). CDR3 sequence (DNA): TGTGCCAGTAGTATAGTAGGACAGGGGGCTGAAGCTTTCTTT. Its protein is CASSIVGQGAEAFF.

This clone was counted a single time. V usage is TRBV7-9 and J usage is TRBJ2-5; no clear D gene. Trimming removed 5 bases from V and 1 base from J, with 2 bases in between. CDR3 length equals 11 residues. CDR1 and CDR2 from the germline V gene are SEHNR and FQNEAQ (reference sequence). Written as DNA, the CDR3 is TGTGCCAGCAGCCGCCAAGAGACCCAGTACTTC. Translated, it gives CASSRQETQYF.

This clone was seen just once. This sequence joins TRBV4-3 and TRBJ1-6; tentatively, D is TRBD1 (5 bases). V was trimmed by 1 base and J by 7 bases, leaving 8 bases between them. In germline, CDR1 is LGHNA, CDR2 YSLEER. There are 14 residues in the CDR3. The CDR3 DNA is TGCGCCAGCAGCCAAGCCGCAGGGAATTCACCCCTCCACTTT. Translating it yields CASSQAAGNSPLHF.

The chain couples TRBV6-2 or TRBV6-3 to TRBJ2-7; no firm D call. The CDR3 is made up of 15 amino acids. The V and J ends lost 0 bases and 2 bases respectively, with 11 bases between them. The germline V gene encodes CDR1 MNHEY and CDR2 SVGEGT. Here the CDR3 reads CASSYSRPGPYEQYF. The CDR3 DNA follows: TGTGCCAGCAGTTACTCGAGGCCTGGCCCCTACGAGCAGTACTTC.

CDR3 protein: CSAHIRNGYTF. The CDR3, as DNA: TGCAGTGCCCATATAAGAAATGGCTACACCTTC. The rearrangement links TRBV20-1 to TRBJ1-2; no clear D. The ends were cut back, 6 bases at V and 6 bases at J, with 11 bases in the middle. The CDR3 runs to 11 residues. The germline CDR1 and CDR2 sequences are DFQATT and SNEGSKA (reference sequence).

The chain recombines TRBV4-2 with TRBJ1-5; 9 nucleotides align to TRBD1. With V trimmed by 1 base and J by 2 bases, 21 bases remained unmatched. The CDR3 has 22 amino acids. Per the germline V gene, CDR1 is LGHNA and CDR2 is YNFKEQ. The CDR3 spells CASSQGSVWRDREKWGNQPQHF. CDR3 in DNA: TGTGCCAGCAGCCAAGGGTCGGTCTGGAGGGACAGGGAAAAGTGGGGCAATCAGCCCCAGCATTTT.

DNA for the CDR3: TGTGCCAGCTCCCTCGGGGGACGAGAGACCCAGTACTTC. Its translation is CASSLGGRETQYF. The J gene is TRBJ2-5, the V gene TRBV6-5; maybe TRBD2 (6 bases). The germline V gene has CDR1 MNHEY and CDR2 SVGAGI. The CDR3 is 13 amino acids. Trimming stripped 8 bases from V and 4 bases from J, with 14 bases between.

The chain combines TRBV6-2 or TRBV6-3 with TRBJ2-1, with 8 bases fitting TRBD2. The CDR3 covers 17 residues. Germline V gives CDR1 MNHEY, CDR2 SVGEGT. J lost 4 bases, V lost 8 bases, and 16 bases had no gene match. In DNA form, the CDR3 reads TGTGCCAGCGGTTCAGGAGTGGGGACTAGAGCGTACAATGAGCAGTTCTTC. It codes for CASGSGVGTRAYNEQFF.

The chain carries TRBV7-8 and TRBJ2-7; maybe TRBD1 (6 bases). Germline V CDR1 and CDR2: SGHVS, FQNEAQ. The CDR3 totals 13 residues. Deletions cut 2 bases from V and 5 bases from J, with 10 bases between. DNA of the CDR3: TGTGCCAGCAGCTTAAGGGGGTTCCACGAGCAGTACTTC. This translates into CASSLRGFHEQYF.

The sample holds a few counts of this clone. The rearrangement joins TRBV4-1 to TRBJ1-2; possible D gene TRBD1, 6 bases. This CDR3 comprises 15 residues. V was trimmed by 1 base and J by 4 bases, leaving 13 bases between them. The germline gives CDR1 MGHRA, CDR2 YSYEKL. The CDR3 nucleotides read TGCGCCAGCAGCCAAGTCGGACAGCGAGTCTATGGCTACACCTTC. Its translation: CASSQVGQRVYGYTF.

The gene calls are TRBV5-4 and TRBJ2-3, with a weak D call TRBD1 (6 bases). V was cut by 0 bases and J by 0 bases, with 14 bases left in between. Germline CDR1 and CDR2: SGHNT and YYREEE (reference sequence). The CDR3 contains 17 residues. CDR3 sequence (DNA): TGTGCCAGCAGCTTGGGGGGGCCAATAAGGAGCACAGATACGCAGTATTTT. Amino acids: CASSLGGPIRSTDTQYF. The full variable domain, in which reference TRBV5-4 and TRBJ2-3 provide the parts outside the CDR3, is ETGVTQSPTHLIKTRGQQVTLRCSSQSGHNTVSWYQQALGQGPQFIFQYYREEENGRGNFPPRFSGLQFPNYSSELNVNALELDDSALYLCASSLGGPIRSTDTQYFGPGTRLTVL.

This sequence joins TRBV19 and TRBJ1-2; 7 nucleotides match TRBD1. Looked up from germline, CDR1 is LNHDA and CDR2 is SQIVND (reference sequence). The CDR3 is 13 residues long. The CDR3 DNA follows: TGTGCGAAATTTCTACAGGGGAACTATGGCTACACCTTC. Protein product: CAKFLQGNYGYTF.

V and J are TRBV2 and TRBJ2-3; D unresolved. Germline V lookup: CDR1 SNHLY, CDR2 FYNNEI. The CDR3 runs to 11 residues. With 2 bases removed from V and 3 bases from J, the gap between germline ends came to 0 bases. The CDR3 sequence: CASSETDTQYF. The DNA for the CDR3 is TGTGCCAGCAGTGAAACAGATACGCAGTATTTT.

The chain employs TRBV19 and TRBJ2-7; 11 nucleotides align to TRBD2. This CDR3 contains 16 residues. Losses at the gene ends were 3 bases for V and 3 bases for J; bases not matched to a gene: 7. CDR1 is LNHDA and CDR2 is SQIVND in the germline V gene (reference sequence). The CDR3: CASSILAGGVGYEQYF. CDR3 coding DNA: TGTGCCAGTAGTATTCTAGCGGGAGGAGTTGGCTACGAGCAGTACTTC.

The rearrangement links TRBV6-5 to TRBJ2-7; D gene uncertain. CDR3 length: 11 amino acids. V gave up 8 bases and J gave up 5 bases, with 10 bases separating them. Germline lookup yields CDR1 MNHEY and CDR2 SVGAGI. For the CDR3, the DNA is TGTGCCAGCGGTAGTCTAGACGAGCAGTACTTC. Translated, it gives CASGSLDEQYF.